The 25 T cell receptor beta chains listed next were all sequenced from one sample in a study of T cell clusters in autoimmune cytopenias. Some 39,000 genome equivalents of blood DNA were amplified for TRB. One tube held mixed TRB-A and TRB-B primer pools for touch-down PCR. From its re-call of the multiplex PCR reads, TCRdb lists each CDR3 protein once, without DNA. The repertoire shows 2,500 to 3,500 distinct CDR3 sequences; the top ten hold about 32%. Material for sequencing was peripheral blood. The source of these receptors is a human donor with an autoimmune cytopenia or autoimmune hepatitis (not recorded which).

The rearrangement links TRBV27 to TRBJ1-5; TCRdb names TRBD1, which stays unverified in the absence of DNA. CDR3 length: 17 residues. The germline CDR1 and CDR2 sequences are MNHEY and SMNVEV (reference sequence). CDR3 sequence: CASSSWTGGYSNQPQHF.

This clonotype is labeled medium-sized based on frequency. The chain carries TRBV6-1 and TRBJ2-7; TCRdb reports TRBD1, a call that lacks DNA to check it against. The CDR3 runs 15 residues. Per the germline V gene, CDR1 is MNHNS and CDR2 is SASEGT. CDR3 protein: CASSSQRTGQYEQYF.

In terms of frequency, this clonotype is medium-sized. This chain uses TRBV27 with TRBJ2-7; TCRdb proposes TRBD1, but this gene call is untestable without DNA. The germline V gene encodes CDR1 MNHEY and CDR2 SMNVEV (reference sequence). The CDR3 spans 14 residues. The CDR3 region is CASSLTDLGYEQYF.

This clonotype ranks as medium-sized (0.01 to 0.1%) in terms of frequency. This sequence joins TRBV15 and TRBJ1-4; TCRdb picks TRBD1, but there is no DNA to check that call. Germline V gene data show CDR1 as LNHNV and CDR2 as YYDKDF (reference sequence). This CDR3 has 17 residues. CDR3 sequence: CATSIGHPLSSNEKLFF.

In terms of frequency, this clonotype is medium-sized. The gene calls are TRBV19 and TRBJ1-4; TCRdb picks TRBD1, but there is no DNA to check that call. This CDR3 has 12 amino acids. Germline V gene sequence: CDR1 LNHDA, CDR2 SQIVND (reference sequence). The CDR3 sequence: CASSIRQGKMFF.

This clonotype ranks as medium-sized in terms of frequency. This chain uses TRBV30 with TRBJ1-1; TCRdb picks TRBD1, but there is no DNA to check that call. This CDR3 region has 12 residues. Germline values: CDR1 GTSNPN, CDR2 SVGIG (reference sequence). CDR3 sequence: CAWRQGNTEAFF. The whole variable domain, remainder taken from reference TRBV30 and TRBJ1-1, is SQTIHQWPATLVQPVGSPLSLECTVEGTSNPNLYWYRQAAGRGLQLLFYSVGIGQISSEVPQNLSASRPQDRQFILSSKKLLLSDSGFYLCAWRQGNTEAFFGQGTRLTVV.

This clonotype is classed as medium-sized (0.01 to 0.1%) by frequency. CDR3 residues: CSAQTSGVSTDTQYF. The V gene is TRBV29-1, the J gene TRBJ2-3; TCRdb proposes TRBD2, but this gene call is untestable without DNA. Germline V CDR1 and CDR2: SQVTM, ANQGSEA. The CDR3 covers 15 residues.

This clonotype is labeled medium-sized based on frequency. CDR3 region: CASSPFGGDFGTQYF. V usage is TRBV6-5 and J usage is TRBJ2-3; TCRdb outputs TRBD1, but without DNA this stays unchecked. CDR1 MNHEY and CDR2 SVGAGI come from the germline V gene. The CDR3 has 15 residues.

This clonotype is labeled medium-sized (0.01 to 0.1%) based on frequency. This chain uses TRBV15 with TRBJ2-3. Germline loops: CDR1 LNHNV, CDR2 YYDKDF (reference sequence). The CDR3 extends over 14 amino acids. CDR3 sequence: CATSRDIGPNTQYF.

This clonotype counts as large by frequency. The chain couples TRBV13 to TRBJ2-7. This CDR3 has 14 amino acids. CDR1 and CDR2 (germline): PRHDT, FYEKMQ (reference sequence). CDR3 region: CASSFGTESYEQYF.

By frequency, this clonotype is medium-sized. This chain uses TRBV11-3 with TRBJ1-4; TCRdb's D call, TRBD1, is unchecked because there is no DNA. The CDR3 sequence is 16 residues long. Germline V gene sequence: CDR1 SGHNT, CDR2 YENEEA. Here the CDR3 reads CASSLVAAGGSEKLFF.

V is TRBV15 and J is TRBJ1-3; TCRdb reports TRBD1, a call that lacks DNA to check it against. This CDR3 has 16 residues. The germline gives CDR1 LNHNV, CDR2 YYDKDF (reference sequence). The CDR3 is CATSRDRGVSGNTIYF.

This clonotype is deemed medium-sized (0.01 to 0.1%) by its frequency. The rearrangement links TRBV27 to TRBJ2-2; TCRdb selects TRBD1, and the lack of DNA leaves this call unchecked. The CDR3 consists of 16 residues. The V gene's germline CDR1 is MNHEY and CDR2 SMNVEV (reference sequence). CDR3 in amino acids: CASSRGTGANTGELFF.

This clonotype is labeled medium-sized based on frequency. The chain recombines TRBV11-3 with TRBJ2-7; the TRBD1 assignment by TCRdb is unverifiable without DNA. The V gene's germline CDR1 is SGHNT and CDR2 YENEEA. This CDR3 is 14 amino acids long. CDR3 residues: CASSLDRGLNEQYF.

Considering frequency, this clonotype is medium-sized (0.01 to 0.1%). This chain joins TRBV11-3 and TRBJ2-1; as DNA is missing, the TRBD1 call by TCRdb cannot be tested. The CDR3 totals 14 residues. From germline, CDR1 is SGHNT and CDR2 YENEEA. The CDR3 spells CASSLGGQYNEQFF.

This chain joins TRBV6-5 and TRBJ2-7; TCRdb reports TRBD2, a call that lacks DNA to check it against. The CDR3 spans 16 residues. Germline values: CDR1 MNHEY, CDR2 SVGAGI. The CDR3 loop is CASSYSYRALSYEQYF.

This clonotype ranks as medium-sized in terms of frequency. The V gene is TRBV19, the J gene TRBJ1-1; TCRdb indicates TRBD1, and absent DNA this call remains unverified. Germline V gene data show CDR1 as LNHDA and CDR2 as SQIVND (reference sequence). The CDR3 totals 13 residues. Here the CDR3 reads CASRPRTGDRAFF.

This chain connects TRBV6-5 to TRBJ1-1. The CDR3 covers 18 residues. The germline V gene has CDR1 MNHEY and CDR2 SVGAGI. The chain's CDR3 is CASSYSPWEGRPNTEAFF.

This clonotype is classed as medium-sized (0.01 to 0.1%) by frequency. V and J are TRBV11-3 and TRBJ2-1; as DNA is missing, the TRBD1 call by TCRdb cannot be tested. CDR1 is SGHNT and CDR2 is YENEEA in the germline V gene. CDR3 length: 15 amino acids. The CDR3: CASSPDRGSVDEQFF. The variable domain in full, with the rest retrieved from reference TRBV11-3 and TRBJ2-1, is EAGVVQSPRYKIIEKKQPVAFWCNPISGHNTLYWYLQNLGQGPELLIRYENEEAVDDSQLPKDRFSAERLKGVDSTLKIQPAELGDSAVYLCASSPDRGSVDEQFFGPGTRLTVL.

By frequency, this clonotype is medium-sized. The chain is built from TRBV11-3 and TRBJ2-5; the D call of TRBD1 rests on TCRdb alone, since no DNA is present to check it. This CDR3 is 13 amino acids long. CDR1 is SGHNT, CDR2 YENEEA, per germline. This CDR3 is CASRRGLEETQYF.

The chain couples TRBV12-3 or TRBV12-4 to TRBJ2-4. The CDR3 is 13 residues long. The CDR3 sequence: CASSNTVKNIQYF.

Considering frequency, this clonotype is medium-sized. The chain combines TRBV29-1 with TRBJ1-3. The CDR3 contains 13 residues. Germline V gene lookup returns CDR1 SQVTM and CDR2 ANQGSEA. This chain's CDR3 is CSVARMAGNTIYF.

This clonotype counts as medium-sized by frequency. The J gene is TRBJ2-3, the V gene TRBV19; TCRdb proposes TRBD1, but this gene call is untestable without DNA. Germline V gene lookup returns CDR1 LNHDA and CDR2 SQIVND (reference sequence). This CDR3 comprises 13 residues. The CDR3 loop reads CASSIARQGTQYF.

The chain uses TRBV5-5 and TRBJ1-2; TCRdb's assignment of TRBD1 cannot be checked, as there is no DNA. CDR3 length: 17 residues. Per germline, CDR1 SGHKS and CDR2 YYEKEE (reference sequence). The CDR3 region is CASSPRPGHLGEYGYTF.

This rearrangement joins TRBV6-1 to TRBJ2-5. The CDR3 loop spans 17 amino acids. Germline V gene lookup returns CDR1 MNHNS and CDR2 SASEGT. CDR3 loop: CASSEVIGGLAGETQYF.